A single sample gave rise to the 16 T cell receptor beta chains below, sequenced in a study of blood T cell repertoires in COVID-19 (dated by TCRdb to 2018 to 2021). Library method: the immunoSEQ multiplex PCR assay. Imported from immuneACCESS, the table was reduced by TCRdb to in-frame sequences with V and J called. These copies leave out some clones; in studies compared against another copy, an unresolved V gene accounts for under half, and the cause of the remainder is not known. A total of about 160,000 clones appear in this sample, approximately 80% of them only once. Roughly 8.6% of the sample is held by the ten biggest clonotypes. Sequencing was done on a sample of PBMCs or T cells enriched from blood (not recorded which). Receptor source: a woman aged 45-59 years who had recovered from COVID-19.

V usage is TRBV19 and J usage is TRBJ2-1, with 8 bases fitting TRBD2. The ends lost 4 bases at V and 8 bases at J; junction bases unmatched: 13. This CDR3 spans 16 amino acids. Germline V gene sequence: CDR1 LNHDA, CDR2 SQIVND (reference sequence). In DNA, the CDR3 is TGTGCCAGTAGTAGGGGAACAGGGCTAGCGGGCGATGAGCAGTTCTTC. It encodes CASSRGTGLAGDEQFF. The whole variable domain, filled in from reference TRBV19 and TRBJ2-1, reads DGGITQSPKYLFRKEGQNVTLSCEQNLNHDAMYWYRQDPGQGLRLIYYSQIVNDFQKGDIAEGYSVSREKKESFPLTVTSAQKNPTAFYLCASSRGTGLAGDEQFFGPGTRLTVL.

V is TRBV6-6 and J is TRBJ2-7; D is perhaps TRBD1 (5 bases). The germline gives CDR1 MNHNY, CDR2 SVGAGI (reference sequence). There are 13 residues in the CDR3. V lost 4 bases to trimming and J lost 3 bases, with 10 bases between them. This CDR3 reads CASSSTGFYEQYF. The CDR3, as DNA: TGTGCCAGCAGTTCTACAGGTTTCTACGAGCAGTACTTC.

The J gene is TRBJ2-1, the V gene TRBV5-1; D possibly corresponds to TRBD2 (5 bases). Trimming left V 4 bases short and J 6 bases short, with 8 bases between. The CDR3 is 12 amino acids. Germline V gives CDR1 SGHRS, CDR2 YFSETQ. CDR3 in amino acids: CASSALGNEQFF. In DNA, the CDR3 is TGCGCCAGCAGCGCACTAGGCAATGAGCAGTTCTTC.

CDR3 coding DNA: TGCGCCAGCAGCGGGGGGGCCGGTCTCCCTGGGGCCAACGTCCTGACTTTC. It translates to CASSGGAGLPGANVLTF. This chain joins TRBV5-1 and TRBJ2-6; tentatively, D is TRBD2 (7 bases). The V end was cut by 4 bases, the J end by 2 bases, with 16 bases between. Germline V lookup: CDR1 SGHRS, CDR2 YFSETQ. The CDR3 totals 17 residues.

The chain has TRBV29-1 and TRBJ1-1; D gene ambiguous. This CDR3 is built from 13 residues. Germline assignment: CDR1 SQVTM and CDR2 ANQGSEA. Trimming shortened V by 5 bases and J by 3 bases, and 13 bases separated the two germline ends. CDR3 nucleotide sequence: TGCAGCGTTCGCCGCTTGGAGGACACTGAAGCTTTCTTT. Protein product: CSVRRLEDTEAFF.

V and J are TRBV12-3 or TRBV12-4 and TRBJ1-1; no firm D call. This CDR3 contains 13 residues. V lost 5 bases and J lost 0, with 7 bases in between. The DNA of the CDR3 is TGTGCCAGCAGTCCGCAGATGAACACTGAAGCTTTCTTT. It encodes CASSPQMNTEAFF.

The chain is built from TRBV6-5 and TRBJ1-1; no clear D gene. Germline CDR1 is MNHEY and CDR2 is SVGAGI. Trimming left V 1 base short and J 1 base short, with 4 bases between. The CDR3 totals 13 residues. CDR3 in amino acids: CASSYFKNTEAFF. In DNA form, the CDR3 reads TGTGCCAGCAGTTACTTCAAGAACACTGAAGCTTTCTTT.

The CDR3 sequence: CASDSGGSERTGELFF. The CDR3 nucleotides read TGTGCCAGCGATTCAGGTGGATCCGAAAGGACCGGGGAGCTGTTTTTT. J is TRBJ2-2 and V is TRBV28; D remains unclear. V was clipped by 8 bases and J by 5 bases, with 21 bases between them. Germline values: CDR1 MDHEN, CDR2 SYDVKM. The CDR3 is made up of 16 amino acids.

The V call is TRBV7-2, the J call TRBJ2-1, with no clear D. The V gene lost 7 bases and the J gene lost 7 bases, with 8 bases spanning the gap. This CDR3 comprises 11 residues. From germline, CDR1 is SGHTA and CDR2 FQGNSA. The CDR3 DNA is TGTGCCAGCACCGCGGTTAATGAGCAGTTCTTC. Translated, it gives CASTAVNEQFF.

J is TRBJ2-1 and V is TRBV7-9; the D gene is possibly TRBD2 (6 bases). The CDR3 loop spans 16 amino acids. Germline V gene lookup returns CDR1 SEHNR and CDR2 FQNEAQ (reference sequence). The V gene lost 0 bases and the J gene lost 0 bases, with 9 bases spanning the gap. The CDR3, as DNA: TGTGCCAGCAGCTTAGCTGTTAGCGGCTCCTACAATGAGCAGTTCTTC. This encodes CASSLAVSGSYNEQFF.

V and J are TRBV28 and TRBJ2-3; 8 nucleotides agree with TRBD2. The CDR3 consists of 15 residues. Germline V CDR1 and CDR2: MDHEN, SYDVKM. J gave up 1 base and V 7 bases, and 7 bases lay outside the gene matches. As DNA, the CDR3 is TGTGCCAGCAATAGGGCGACTAGCGGCACAGATACGCAGTATTTT. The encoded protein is CASNRATSGTDTQYF.

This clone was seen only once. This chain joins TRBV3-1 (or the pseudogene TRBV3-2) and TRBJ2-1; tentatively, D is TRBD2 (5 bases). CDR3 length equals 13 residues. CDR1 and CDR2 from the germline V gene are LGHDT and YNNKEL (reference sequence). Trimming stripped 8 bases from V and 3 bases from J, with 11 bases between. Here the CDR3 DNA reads TGTGCCAGCGGACTGACACACTACAATGAGCAGTTCTTC. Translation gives CASGLTHYNEQFF.

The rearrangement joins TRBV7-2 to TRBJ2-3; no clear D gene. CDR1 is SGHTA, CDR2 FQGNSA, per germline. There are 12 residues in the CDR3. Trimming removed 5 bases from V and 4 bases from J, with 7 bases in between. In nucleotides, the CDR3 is TGTGCCAGCAGCCTATGGTCAGATACGCAGTATTTT. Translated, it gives CASSLWSDTQYF. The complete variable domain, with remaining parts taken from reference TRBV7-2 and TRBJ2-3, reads GAGVSQSPSNKVTEKGKDVELRCDPISGHTALYWYRQSLGQGLEFLIYFQGNSAPDKSGLPSDRFSAERTGGSVSTLTIQRTQQEDSAVYLCASSLWSDTQYFGPGTRLTVL.

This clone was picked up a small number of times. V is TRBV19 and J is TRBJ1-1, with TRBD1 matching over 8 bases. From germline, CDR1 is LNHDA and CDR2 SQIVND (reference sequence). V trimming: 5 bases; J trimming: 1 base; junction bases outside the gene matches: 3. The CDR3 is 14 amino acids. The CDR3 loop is CASSWTGRNTEAFF. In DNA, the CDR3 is TGTGCCAGTAGTTGGACAGGGCGGAACACTGAAGCTTTCTTT.

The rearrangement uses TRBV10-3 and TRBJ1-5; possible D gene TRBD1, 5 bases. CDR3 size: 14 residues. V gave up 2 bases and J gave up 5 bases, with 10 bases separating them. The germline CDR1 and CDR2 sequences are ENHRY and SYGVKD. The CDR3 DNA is TGTGCCATCAGTGAGGGGGAGGGGTATCAGCCCCAGCATTTT. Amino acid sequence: CAISEGEGYQPQHF.

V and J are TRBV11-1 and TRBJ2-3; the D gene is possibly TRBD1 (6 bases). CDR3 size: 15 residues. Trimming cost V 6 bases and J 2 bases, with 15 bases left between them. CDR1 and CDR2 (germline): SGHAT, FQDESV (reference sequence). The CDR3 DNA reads TGTGCCAGCAGTCCACAGGGAGCCCCCACAGATACGCAGTATTTT. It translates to CASSPQGAPTDTQYF.